The clone carrying this TCR beta chain was counted many times. What it binds is not known. The germline gives CDR1 LNHDA, CDR2 SQIVND (reference sequence). V lost 0 bases and J lost 11, with 16 bases in between. There are 14 residues in the CDR3. Researchers used genomic DNA as the template to profile TCR beta VDJ and CDR3. TCRdb processed the reads anew with MiXCR; each CDR3 protein has one entry. Here the sample spans 400,000 to 600,000 distinct CDR3 sequences, more than 25% being singletons. This sample was taken from a study of CD8+CD57+ T cells in acquired aplastic anemia. Looking at the study overall: Average DNA yield from sorted CD4+ and CD8+ cells was around 3.2 ug.

Study-wide points: Patients and controls turned out to have 25 to 35 CD8+ CDR3 sequences in common.

Whoever was chosen for sequencing had shown CD8+CD57+ cell expansion by flow cytometry. The chain is built from TRBV19 and TRBJ1-2, with D maybe TRBD1 (5 bases). The sequence was collected from a human donor with aplastic anemia. Sequenced input: sorted CD4+, CD8+, or CD8+CD57+ T cells (not recorded which) from PBMCs. The chain's CDR3 is CASSIDLGRGLYTF. CDR3 sequence (DNA): TGTGCCAGTAGTATAGATCTAGGACGGGGCCTGTACACCTTC.